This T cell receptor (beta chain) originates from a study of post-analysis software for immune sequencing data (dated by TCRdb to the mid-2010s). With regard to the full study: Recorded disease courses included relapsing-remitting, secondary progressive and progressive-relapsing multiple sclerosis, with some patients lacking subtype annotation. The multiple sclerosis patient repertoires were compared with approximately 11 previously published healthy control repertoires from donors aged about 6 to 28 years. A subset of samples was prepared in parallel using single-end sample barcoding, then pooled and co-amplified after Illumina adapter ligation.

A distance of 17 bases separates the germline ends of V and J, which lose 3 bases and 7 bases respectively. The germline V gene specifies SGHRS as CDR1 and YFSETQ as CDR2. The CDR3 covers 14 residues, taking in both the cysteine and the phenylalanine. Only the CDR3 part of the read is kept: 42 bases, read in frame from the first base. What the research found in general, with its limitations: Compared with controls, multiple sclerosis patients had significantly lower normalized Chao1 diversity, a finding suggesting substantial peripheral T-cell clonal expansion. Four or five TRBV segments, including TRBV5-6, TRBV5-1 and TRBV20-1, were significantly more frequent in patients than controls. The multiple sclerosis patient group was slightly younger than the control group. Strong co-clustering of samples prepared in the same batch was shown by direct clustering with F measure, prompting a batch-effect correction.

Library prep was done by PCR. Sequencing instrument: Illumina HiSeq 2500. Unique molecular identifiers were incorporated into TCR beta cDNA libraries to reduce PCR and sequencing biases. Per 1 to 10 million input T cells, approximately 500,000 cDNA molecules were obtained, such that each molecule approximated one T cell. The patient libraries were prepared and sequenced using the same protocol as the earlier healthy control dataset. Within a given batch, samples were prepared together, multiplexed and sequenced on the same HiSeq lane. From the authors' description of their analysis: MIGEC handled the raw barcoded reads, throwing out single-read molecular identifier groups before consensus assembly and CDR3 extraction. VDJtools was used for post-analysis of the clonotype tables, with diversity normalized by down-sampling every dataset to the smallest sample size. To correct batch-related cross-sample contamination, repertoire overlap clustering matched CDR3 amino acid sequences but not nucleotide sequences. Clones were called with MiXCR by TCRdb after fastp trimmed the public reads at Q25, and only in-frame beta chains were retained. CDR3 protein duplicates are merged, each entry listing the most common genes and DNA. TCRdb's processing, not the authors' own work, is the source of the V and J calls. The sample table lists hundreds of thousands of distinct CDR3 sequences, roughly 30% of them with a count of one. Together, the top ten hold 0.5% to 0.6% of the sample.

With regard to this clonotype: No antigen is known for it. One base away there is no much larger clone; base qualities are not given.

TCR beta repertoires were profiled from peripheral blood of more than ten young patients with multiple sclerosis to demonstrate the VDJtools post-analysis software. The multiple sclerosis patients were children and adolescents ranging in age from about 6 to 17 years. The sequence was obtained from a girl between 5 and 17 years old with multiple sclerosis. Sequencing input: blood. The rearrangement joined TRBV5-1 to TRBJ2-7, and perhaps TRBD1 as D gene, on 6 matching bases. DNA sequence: TGCGCCAGCAGCTGGCAAGGACAGTACAATGAGCAGTACTTC. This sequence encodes CASSWQGQYNEQYF.